The T cell receptor (beta chain) described here comes from a study of patients and donors after allogeneic stem cell transplantation. CDR3 size: 14 residues. V dropped 7 bases and J dropped 2; count of bases not matched to a gene: 9. Per the germline V gene, CDR1 is DFQATT and CDR2 is SNEGSKA (reference sequence). TCRdb processed the RT-PCR reads anew with MiXCR; each CDR3 protein has one entry. The data hold hundreds of thousands of distinct CDR3 sequences, with 16% observed a single time. This receptor was obtained from a human donor who was either an allogeneic HSCT recipient or a stem cell or donor lymphocyte infusion donor (not recorded which). It is not recorded whose cells these are; they may come from a transplant donor. Sequenced input: blood, either unsorted or a sorted T cell fraction (not recorded which). This chain joins TRBV20-1 and TRBJ2-3; 7 bases agree with TRBD2. The CDR3 loop reads CSEGSGESTDTQYF. As DNA, the CDR3 is TGCAGTGAAGGGAGCGGGGAGTCCACAGATACGCAGTATTTT.